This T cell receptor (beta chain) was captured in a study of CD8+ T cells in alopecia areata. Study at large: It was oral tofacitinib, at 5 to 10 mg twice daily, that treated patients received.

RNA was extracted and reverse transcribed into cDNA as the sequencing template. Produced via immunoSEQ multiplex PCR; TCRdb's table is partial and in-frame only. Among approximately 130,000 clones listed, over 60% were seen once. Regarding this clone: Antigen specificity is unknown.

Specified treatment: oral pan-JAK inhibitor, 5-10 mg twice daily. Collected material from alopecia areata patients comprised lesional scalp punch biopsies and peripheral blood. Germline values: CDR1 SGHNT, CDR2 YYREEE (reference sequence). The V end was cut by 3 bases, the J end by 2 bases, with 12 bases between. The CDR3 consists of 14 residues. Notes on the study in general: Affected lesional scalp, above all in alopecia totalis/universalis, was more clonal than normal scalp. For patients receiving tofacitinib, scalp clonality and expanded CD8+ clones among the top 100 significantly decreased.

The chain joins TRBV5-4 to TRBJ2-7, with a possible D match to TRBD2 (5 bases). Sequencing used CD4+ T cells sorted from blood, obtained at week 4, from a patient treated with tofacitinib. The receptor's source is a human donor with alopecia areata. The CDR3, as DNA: TGTGCCAGCAGCTCCCTCCACGGGACCTACGAGCAGTACTTC. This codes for CASSSLHGTYEQYF.